This T cell receptor beta chain was observed in a study of cytomegalovirus exposure and HLA in healthy donors. The CDR3 is 16 amino acids. V trimming: 2 bases; J trimming: 3 bases; junction bases outside the gene matches: 4. The germline gives CDR1 SNHLY, CDR2 FYNNEI. A note on this clone: Its specificity is unknown.

PCR amplification relied on 60 Vbeta primers (plus 13 Jbeta primers). Libraries were prepared by immunoSEQ multiplex PCR; TCRdb keeps only in-frame clonotypes and omits some of them. The sample consists of 150,000 to 200,000 clones, more than 75% of them appearing once. The study's findings and limits: Most TCR sequences proved rare, with some public TCRs found in many donors. Researchers counted roughly 150 TCR beta chains as cytomegalovirus-associated. Available immune exposure information covered CMV serostatus only. Most TCR beta V segments were productive about 87% or about 30% of the time in an earlier analysis.

What was sequenced was PBMCs. This chain uses TRBV2 with TRBJ2-2, with 9 bases fitting TRBD2. The sequence derives from a woman aged 40 to 49 in good health and CMV-seronegative. Written as DNA, the CDR3 is TGTGCCAGCAGTGAACTCCAGCGGGGGGACACCGGGGAGCTGTTTTTT. Translating gives CASSELQRGDTGELFF.